These 27 T cell receptor beta chains were all obtained from the same sample, sequenced in a study of T-cell reconstitution after alpha-beta-depleted transplantation in children (dated by TCRdb to the mid-2010s). What this sample's time point label stands for: day 60 (about 2 months) after transplantation. Explained via the paper, the treatment or condition label denotes: allogeneic hematopoietic cell transplantation with graft depleted of TCRalphabeta T cells and CD19 B cells. Libraries were constructed by PCR. Sequenced using an Illumina HiSeq 2500. To normalize quantification of the TCRbeta repertoire, the TCR libraries were built with molecular barcoding that relied on unique molecular identifiers. TCRdb passed the public sequencing reads through fastp at Q25 and MiXCR, retaining productive beta sequences. Every CDR3 protein is listed once, alongside the most common genes and DNA of its rows. The sample profile shows thousands of distinct CDR3 sequences; roughly 22% of them were found once. The leading ten clones occupy more than 20% of the sample.

Sample: PBMCs, mostly from graft donor cells, taken 60 days after TCRalphabeta/CD19-depleted stem cell transplant. The receptors shown here come from a male patient aged 2 to 10 who had a stem cell transplant for acute lymphoblastic leukemia, so the T cells may come from the graft donor.

This clonotype showed up just a few times. The V gene is TRBV23-1, the J gene TRBJ2-7; 12 nucleotides line up with TRBD2. TRBV23-1 is identified as an open reading frame with a role that is uncertain. V shed 2 bases and J 4 bases; nucleotides not matched to a gene: 9. The CDR3 runs to 17 residues. The CDR3 DNA follows: TGCGCCAGCAGTCAACCCGGACTAGCGGGAAATGAGTACGAGCAGTACTTC. It translates to CASSQPGLAGNEYEQYF.

The V call is TRBV5-5, the J call TRBJ2-3, with D perhaps TRBD1 (5 bases). CDR3 length: 13 amino acids. Germline CDR1 SGHKS, CDR2 YYEKEE (reference sequence). V shed 2 bases and J shed 7 bases, with 11 bases lying between them. CDR3 DNA sequence: TGTGCCAGCAGCTTCCGGTCGGACAATACGCAGTATTTT. It is translated as CASSFRSDNTQYF.

This clonotype appeared many times. V and J are TRBV11-3 and TRBJ2-7; no firm D call. Looked up from germline, CDR1 is SGHNT and CDR2 is YENEEA. V dropped 5 bases and J dropped 4 bases, with 15 bases sitting between them. There are 14 residues in the CDR3. The CDR3 bases are TGTGCCAGCAGCATGACCCCCGGCCAATACGAGCAGTACTTC. It codes for CASSMTPGQYEQYF.

This clonotype occurred many times. The rearrangement links TRBV18 to TRBJ2-7; D perhaps matches TRBD1 (6 bases). The CDR3 contains 13 residues. Germline V gene sequence: CDR1 KGHSH, CDR2 LQKENI. Trimming took 6 bases from V and 1 from J, leaving 10 bases between them. CDR3 sequence reads: CASSGDRSYEQYF. The CDR3 DNA is TGTGCCAGCTCGGGCGACAGGTCCTACGAGCAGTACTTC.

This clonotype has more than one count but fewer than ten. The chain recombines TRBV3-1 with TRBJ2-2, with D unresolved. V lost 11 bases, J lost 6 bases, and 10 bases lay in between. Germline lookup yields CDR1 LGHDT and CDR2 YNNKEL (reference sequence). The CDR3 runs to 11 residues. CDR3 residues: CALCFSGELFF. Written as DNA, the CDR3 is TGTGCCCTCTGTTTTTCCGGGGAGCTGTTTTTT.

In its sample, this clonotype ranks as medium-sized. The chain has TRBV15 and TRBJ2-1; the D is unclear. The CDR3 spans 15 residues. Per the germline V gene, CDR1 is LNHNV and CDR2 is YYDKDF (reference sequence). The ends were cut back, 5 bases at V and 0 bases at J, with 11 bases in the middle. The CDR3 loop is CATSVDGYSYNEQFF. DNA for the CDR3: TGTGCCACCAGCGTAGACGGGTACTCCTACAATGAGCAGTTCTTC.

This clonotype is labeled as large. The chain has TRBV5-1 and TRBJ2-1, with no clear D. This CDR3 is built from 11 residues. The V gene lost 9 bases and the J gene lost 6 bases, with 10 bases spanning the gap. CDR1 is SGHRS and CDR2 is YFSETQ in the germline V gene. The CDR3 spells CAKHGSNEQFF. DNA of the CDR3: TGCGCCAAACATGGATCCAATGAGCAGTTCTTC.

The chain is built from TRBV7-9 and TRBJ1-2; D is undetermined. The V gene lost 2 bases and the J gene lost 5 bases, with 6 bases spanning the gap. This CDR3 has 12 amino acids. Per germline, CDR1 SEHNR and CDR2 FQNEAQ (reference sequence). CDR3 protein: CASSLYGYGYTF. The CDR3 DNA sequence: TGTGCCAGCAGCTTATATGGATATGGCTACACCTTC. Full variable domain (rest looked up from reference TRBV7-9 and TRBJ1-2): DTGVSQNPRHKITKRGQNVTFRCDPISEHNRLYWYRQTLGQGPEFLTYFQNEAQLEKSRLLSDRFSAERPKGSFSTLEIQRTEQGDSAMYLCASSLYGYGYTFGSGTRLTVV.

The chain uses TRBV20-1 and TRBJ2-1; TRBD1 aligns across 8 bases. The junction had 16 bases not matched to a gene; V was cut back by 4 bases and J by 8 bases. CDR3 length: 16 residues. Germline V gene data show CDR1 as DFQATT and CDR2 as SNEGSKA (reference sequence). CDR3 loop: CSATPWTGQSHDEQFF. DNA of the CDR3: TGCAGTGCTACCCCGTGGACAGGGCAATCCCACGATGAGCAGTTCTTC.

This clonotype is deemed medium-sized (0.01 to 0.1%). This chain uses TRBV29-1 with TRBJ1-1, with a possible D match to TRBD1 (6 bases). The length of the CDR3 is 16 residues. Per germline, CDR1 SQVTM and CDR2 ANQGSEA. V was cut by 2 bases and J by 5 bases, with 21 bases left in between. As DNA, the CDR3 is TGCAGCGTTGAAACCCCCCGGGGGGGGGCGGGGACTGAAGCTTTCTTT. Its protein product is CSVETPRGGAGTEAFF.

This clonotype has at least ten counts. The chain links TRBV10-3 to TRBJ1-2, with D hard to call. V was shortened by 11 bases and J by 4 bases, with 20 bases between the two germline ends. CDR3 length: 14 amino acids. CDR1 and CDR2 from the germline V gene are ENHRY and SYGVKD. The CDR3: CAPRPAVYAYGYTF. CDR3 nucleotides: TGTGCCCCTCGCCCTGCGGTTTATGCCTATGGCTACACCTTC.

In its sample, this clonotype was seen many times. V usage is TRBV27 and J usage is TRBJ1-3; TRBD1 might be the D (5 bases). The V gene's germline CDR1 is MNHEY and CDR2 SMNVEV (reference sequence). V shed 5 bases and J shed 1 base, with 18 bases lying between them. The CDR3 covers 17 residues. The CDR3 DNA reads as TGTGCCAGCAGTGGGGCAGTGCTCATCGATTCTGGAAACACCATATATTTT. Protein: CASSGAVLIDSGNTIYF.

By sample fraction, this clonotype is large. V gene TRBV9 combines with J gene TRBJ2-1, with 10 nucleotides matching TRBD2. CDR1 and CDR2 (germline): SGDLS, YYNGEE. CDR3 size: 17 residues. V lost 0 bases and J lost 0; bases outside the gene matches: 3. CDR3 DNA: TGTGCCAGCAGCGTAGCTAGCGGGAGCTCCTCCTACAATGAGCAGTTCTTC. Amino acids: CASSVASGSSSYNEQFF.

In its sample, this clonotype was seen many times. The chain has TRBV6-2 or TRBV6-3 and TRBJ1-3; D not resolved. Trimming cost V 6 bases and J 2 bases, with 5 bases left between them. Germline lookup yields CDR1 MNHEY and CDR2 SVGEGT. The CDR3 length is 12 residues. CDR3 bases: TGTGCCAGCAGGAGTCCTGGAAACACCATATATTTT. Amino acids: CASRSPGNTIYF.

This clonotype was seen ten or more times. The rearrangement links TRBV7-3 to TRBJ2-7; the D call may be TRBD1 or TRBD2 (5 bases each). Deletions cut 5 bases from V and 6 bases from J, with 29 bases between. Per the germline V gene, CDR1 is SGHTA and CDR2 is FQGTGA. This CDR3 is 18 amino acids long. The CDR3 here is CASSPPGLRGAILGEQYF. The CDR3 DNA is TGTGCCAGCAGCCCCCCCGGGCTTCGGGGCGCAATTCTCGGCGAGCAGTACTTC.

This chain uses TRBV7-8 with TRBJ2-1; weak D call: TRBD1 (8 bases). CDR1 is SGHVS, CDR2 FQNEAQ, per germline. The CDR3 is made up of 15 amino acids. Deletions cut 8 bases from V and 4 bases from J, with 18 bases between. CDR3 protein: CASDTTGGGYNEQFF. The CDR3 DNA follows: TGTGCCAGCGATACAACAGGGGGGGGGTACAATGAGCAGTTCTTC.

This clonotype is labeled medium-sized. This chain connects TRBV19 to TRBJ2-1; 8 nucleotides agree with TRBD1. After removal of 5 bases from V and 8 bases from J, the junction contained 11 bases not matched to a gene. CDR1 and CDR2 (germline): LNHDA, SQIVND (reference sequence). This CDR3 region has 15 residues. This CDR3 is CASSLQGANWDEQFF. The CDR3 DNA reads as TGTGCCAGTAGTCTCCAGGGGGCCAACTGGGATGAGCAGTTCTTC.

There are many counts of this clonotype. V usage is TRBV27 and J usage is TRBJ2-3; 7 bases fit TRBD1. V shed 6 bases and J 6 bases; nucleotides not matched to a gene: 9. Germline CDR1 MNHEY, CDR2 SMNVEV (reference sequence). This CDR3 spans 14 amino acids. CDR3 DNA: TGTGCCAGCAGGACAGGGCCCCCCGCGGATACGCAGTATTTT. Translated: CASRTGPPADTQYF.

This clonotype appeared many times. The rearrangement uses TRBV20-1 and TRBJ1-5; the D is unclear. The length of the CDR3 is 12 residues. Germline lookup yields CDR1 DFQATT and CDR2 SNEGSKA (reference sequence). The V gene lost 1 base and the J gene lost 4 bases, with 5 bases spanning the gap. The CDR3 sequence is CSARGGNQPQHF. The CDR3 DNA reads TGCAGTGCTAGAGGGGGTAATCAGCCCCAGCATTTT.

This clonotype is judged medium-sized. The chain couples TRBV12-3 or TRBV12-4 to TRBJ2-3; TRBD2 matches at 9 bases. Trimming at V came to 6 bases and at J to 5 bases, leaving 6 bases not matched to a gene. The CDR3 extends over 14 amino acids. CDR3 region: CASSRTSAGDTQYF. As DNA, the CDR3 is TGTGCCAGCAGCCGGACTAGCGCGGGAGATACGCAGTATTTT.

This clonotype was observed many times. V is TRBV3-1 and J is TRBJ2-2, with a possible D match to TRBD2 (6 bases). The CDR3 is 16 amino acids. V lost 4 bases, J lost 7 bases, and 19 bases lay in between. Germline CDR1 reads LGHDT; CDR2 reads YNNKEL (reference sequence). CDR3 DNA: TGTGCCAGCAGCCTATCCTGGGGAAGGCGGGGCGGGGAGCTGTTTTTT. It codes for CASSLSWGRRGGELFF.

Within the sample, this clonotype is medium-sized. J is TRBJ2-1 and V is TRBV12-3 or TRBV12-4; 16 bases match TRBD2. This CDR3 has 17 amino acids. V shed 10 bases, J shed 4 bases, and the junction held 10 bases outside the gene matches. CDR3 protein: CATRTGTSGGAYNEQFF. DNA of the CDR3: TGTGCCACCCGAACCGGGACTAGCGGGGGGGCTTACAATGAGCAGTTCTTC.

The sample holds many counts of this clonotype. J is TRBJ2-3 and V is TRBV20-1; 7 nucleotides match TRBD2. J lost 1 base, V lost 6 bases, and 16 bases had no gene match. The germline gives CDR1 DFQATT, CDR2 SNEGSKA (reference sequence). The CDR3 loop spans 17 amino acids. The CDR3 nucleotides read TGCAGTGCCGAATCCATCCTAGCTGGGGGGGGCACAGATACGCAGTATTTT. It translates to CSAESILAGGGTDTQYF.

This clonotype qualifies as hyperexpanded (1% or more). The V gene is TRBV15, the J gene TRBJ2-7; D possibly uses TRBD1 or TRBD2 (5 bases each). The V gene's germline CDR1 is LNHNV and CDR2 YYDKDF (reference sequence). CDR3 length: 15 residues. Trimming pared 0 bases from V and 7 bases from J, leaving 16 bases between. The CDR3 sequence: CATSRDRQGPGEQYF. The CDR3 nucleotides read TGTGCCACCAGCAGAGATAGGCAGGGACCGGGGGAGCAGTACTTC.

The CDR3: CSANNWGSRGGYTF. CDR3 sequence (DNA): TGCAGTGCCAATAATTGGGGCTCCAGGGGTGGCTACACCTTC. The chain combines TRBV20-1 with TRBJ1-2; a possible D gene is TRBD1 (6 bases). The CDR3 extends over 14 amino acids. Germline V gene lookup returns CDR1 DFQATT and CDR2 SNEGSKA (reference sequence). V shed 6 bases and J shed 7 bases, with 21 bases lying between them.

The sample holds many counts of this clonotype. The genes are TRBV18 and TRBJ1-3; 7 nucleotides agree with TRBD1. Germline V CDR1 and CDR2: KGHSH, LQKENI. V was pared by 4 bases and J by 0 bases, with 3 bases of the junction left unmatched. The CDR3 totals 15 residues. The CDR3 here is CASSRDSLSGNTIYF. For the CDR3, the DNA is TGTGCCAGCTCACGGGACAGCCTCTCTGGAAACACCATATATTTT.

There are a few counts of this clonotype. V and J are TRBV28 and TRBJ1-5; D is ambiguous. CDR3 length: 13 residues. V lost 3 bases and J 8 bases, leaving 11 bases between the germline ends. In germline, CDR1 is MDHEN, CDR2 SYDVKM. CDR3 bases: TGTGCCAGCAGTTTGCGGGGTATGGAGCCCCAGCATTTT. Protein: CASSLRGMEPQHF.